The 27 T cell receptor beta chains below come from one sample, sequenced in a study of blood T cells in healthy people across ages. The use of a sample-barcoded 5' primer and a J-beta primer mix characterized a second PCR of roughly 6 to 11 cycles. MiXCR, run by TCRdb on the 5' RACE reads, gives a single entry per CDR3 protein. The repertoire consists of about 720,000 distinct CDR3 sequences, with 25% occurring once and the leading ten covering more than 3%. This same sample was also part of a study on T cells of mothers and their children.

Sample: blood. These receptors came from a boy between 10 and 17 years old in good health.

This clonotype was counted a few times. Relative to the germline gene, one junction end is altered; a read error may explain this. The chain has TRBV19 and TRBJ2-7; D may be TRBD1 (6 bases). Germline-derived CDR1 and CDR2 are LNHDA and SQIVND (reference sequence). This CDR3 contains 15 residues. CDR3: CASSAQGTSSCEQYF. CDR3 nucleotide sequence: TGTGCCAGTAGTGCACAGGGCACGAGCTCCTGCGAGCAGTACTTC.

A word on this clonotype: At one of its ends the junction is not consistent with the germline gene, which may arise from a read error. V and J are TRBV6-5 and TRBJ2-7, with 9 positions matching TRBD2. The CDR3 is made up of 17 amino acids. CDR1 is MNHEY, CDR2 SVGAGI, per germline. The CDR3 loop reads CASSYSRVVAGENEQYF. CDR3 nucleotides: TGTGCCAGTAGTTACTCGAGGGTAGTAGCGGGGGAGAACGAGCAGTACTTC.

In its sample, this clonotype was seen a few times. The chain uses TRBV19 and TRBJ1-1; 10 bases align to TRBD1. Germline V gene sequence: CDR1 LNHDA, CDR2 SQIVND (reference sequence). V shed 3 bases, J shed 1 base, and the junction held 2 bases outside the gene matches. The CDR3 loop spans 15 amino acids. The CDR3 loop is CASSIDRGPNTEAFF. The CDR3 DNA reads as TGTGCCAGTAGTATTGACAGGGGGCCGAACACTGAAGCTTTCTTT.

This clonotype came up a few times. The V gene is TRBV12-3 or TRBV12-4, the J gene TRBJ1-4; perhaps TRBD1 as D (6 bases). Trimming removed 6 bases at V and 7 bases at J, with 15 bases between. The CDR3 spans 14 residues. CDR3 nucleotide sequence: TGTGCCAGCAGACGTTCAGGAGGGGGTGAAAAACTGTTTTTT. This encodes CASRRSGGGEKLFF.

This clonotype has just a few counts. V and J are TRBV20-1 and TRBJ1-5, with D unclear. Trimming removed 4 bases at V and 4 bases at J, with 20 bases between. The CDR3 consists of 16 residues. CDR1 DFQATT and CDR2 SNEGSKA come from the germline V gene (reference sequence). The chain's CDR3 is CSATSQTDLGNQPQHF. In nucleotides, the CDR3 is TGCAGTGCTACCTCTCAGACCGACCTGGGTAATCAGCCCCAGCATTTT.

This sequence joins TRBV5-6 and TRBJ2-5; D is perhaps TRBD2 (5 bases). CDR1 and CDR2 from the germline V gene are SGHDT and YYEEEE. CDR3 length equals 15 residues. Between the trimmed V and J ends, which lost 1 base and 1 base, there was a span of 11 bases. The CDR3 region has the DNA TGTGCCAGCAGCTTGCGTCGGCTAGCCCAAGAGACCCAGTACTTC. This encodes CASSLRRLAQETQYF.

There are a few counts of this clonotype. V and J are TRBV3-1 and TRBJ2-7, with 12 positions matching TRBD1. The CDR3 covers 16 residues. Per germline, CDR1 LGHDT and CDR2 YNNKEL (reference sequence). V lost 4 bases to trimming and J lost 7 bases; unmatched junction nucleotides: 11. The CDR3 DNA is TGTGCCAGCAGCCCACACGCCGGGACAGGGGGCAGGGAGCAGTACTTC. Its translation is CASSPHAGTGGREQYF.

The J gene is TRBJ2-5, the V gene TRBV2, with unresolved D. Germline V gene sequence: CDR1 SNHLY, CDR2 FYNNEI. The CDR3 is 13 residues long. Trimming took 5 bases from V and 2 from J, leaving 9 bases between them. The CDR3 DNA reads as TGTGCCAGCAGTACACCAGAGCAAGAGACCCAGTACTTC. It codes for CASSTPEQETQYF.

This clonotype is a singleton in its sample. The V gene is TRBV7-2, the J gene TRBJ1-3; D ambiguous. This CDR3 spans 14 amino acids. Looked up from germline, CDR1 is SGHTA and CDR2 is FQGNSA. V lost 5 bases and J 3 bases, leaving 11 bases between the germline ends. CDR3 residues: CASSARPVGNTIYF. Written as DNA, the CDR3 is TGTGCCAGCAGCGCGAGACCAGTTGGAAACACCATATATTTT.

This clonotype was recorded a few times. The V gene is TRBV20-1, the J gene TRBJ1-1; TRBD1 might be the D (6 bases). Trimming took 6 bases from V and 4 from J, leaving 12 bases between them. The V gene's germline CDR1 is DFQATT and CDR2 SNEGSKA (reference sequence). The CDR3 runs to 12 residues. This chain's CDR3 is CSALDRPTEAFF. The CDR3 DNA sequence: TGCAGTGCATTAGACAGGCCCACTGAAGCTTTCTTT.

The rearrangement joins TRBV7-2 to TRBJ2-3; D is unclear. Germline V gene sequence: CDR1 SGHTA, CDR2 FQGNSA. The CDR3 length is 14 residues. V gave up 5 bases and J gave up 0 bases, with 9 bases separating them. Here the CDR3 DNA reads TGTGCCAGCAGCCCTGCTTGGAGCACAGATACGCAGTATTTT. Amino acid sequence: CASSPAWSTDTQYF.

V is TRBV27 and J is TRBJ2-6, with 9 bases aligning to TRBD1. With 5 bases clipped from V and 1 base from J, the junction kept 12 bases outside the gene matches. Germline V gene sequence: CDR1 MNHEY, CDR2 SMNVEV (reference sequence). This CDR3 is built from 19 residues. CDR3 sequence (DNA): TGTGCCAGCAGTCGTTATACAGGGGGCGCTTTGTCTGGGGCCAACGTCCTGACTTTC. Protein product: CASSRYTGGALSGANVLTF.

V is TRBV12-3 or TRBV12-4 and J is TRBJ2-5; D gene unclear. Trimming took off 6 bases at V and 7 bases at J, with 18 bases between the two ends. The CDR3 sequence is 14 residues long. The CDR3 coding sequence is TGTGCCAGCAGACCGTCGACGGAGCGATGGACCCAGTACTTC. Translating gives CASRPSTERWTQYF.

This chain uses TRBV29-1 with TRBJ1-2, with 7 bases aligning to TRBD1. The trim removed 3 bases at V and 7 bases at J, leaving 5 bases unmatched. CDR3 size: 12 residues. Germline V gene sequence: CDR1 SQVTM, CDR2 ANQGSEA. This CDR3 reads CSVDRPGGGYTF. CDR3 DNA sequence: TGCAGCGTTGATAGGCCAGGGGGTGGCTACACCTTC.

This clonotype showed up just a few times. V usage is TRBV7-9 and J usage is TRBJ1-1; no definite D call. V lost 7 bases, J lost 9 bases, and 15 bases lay in between. The CDR3 is 12 residues long. Germline CDR1 SEHNR, CDR2 FQNEAQ (reference sequence). The DNA of the CDR3 is TGTGCCAGCATCGGAAGAGAGAATAAAGCTTTCTTT. Its translation: CASIGRENKAFF.

The chain combines TRBV29-1 with TRBJ1-4; no clear D. CDR3 length: 15 amino acids. Germline CDR1 SQVTM, CDR2 ANQGSEA. V lost 5 bases and J 4 bases, leaving 17 bases between the germline ends. For the CDR3, the DNA is TGCAGCGTTTCCCAATCCCGACGCCGTAATGAAAAACTGTTTTTT. Translation: CSVSQSRRRNEKLFF.

V and J are TRBV7-2 and TRBJ2-3; D remains unclear. V was clipped by 6 bases and J by 3 bases, with 7 bases between them. This CDR3 spans 12 amino acids. Germline lookup yields CDR1 SGHTA and CDR2 FQGNSA. The CDR3, as DNA: TGTGCCAGCAGGGTCGCAACAGATACGCAGTATTTT. Its translation: CASRVATDTQYF.

This clonotype has a handful of counts. The gene calls are TRBV20-1 and TRBJ2-5; TRBD2 might be the D (6 bases). The end of the DNA is better explained by TRBJ2-7, so the J call may be wrong. CDR1 and CDR2 from the germline V gene are DFQATT and SNEGSKA (reference sequence). The CDR3 covers 13 residues. The CDR3: CSARFAGSYEQYF. The CDR3 region has the DNA TGCAGTGCTAGATTCGCGGGGTCCTACGAGCAGTACTTC.

There are a few counts of this clonotype. The chain is built from TRBV6-2 or TRBV6-3 and TRBJ1-1; no reliable D call. The CDR3 extends over 14 amino acids. V was clipped by 6 bases and J by 3 bases, with 14 bases between them. Per germline, CDR1 MNHEY and CDR2 SVGEGT. Here the CDR3 reads CASRPLPGYTEAFF. The CDR3 DNA is TGTGCCAGCAGACCCCTCCCCGGTTACACTGAAGCTTTCTTT.

In this sample, this clonotype turned up a few times. V gene TRBV12-5 combines with J gene TRBJ1-1, with D perhaps TRBD1 (6 bases). Germline loops: CDR1 LGHNT, CDR2 FRNRAP. The CDR3 is made up of 17 amino acids. V was clipped by 7 bases and J by 1 base, with 22 bases between them. The CDR3 spells CASAISESNRANTEAFF. Here the CDR3 DNA reads TGTGCTAGTGCCATTTCCGAATCAAACAGGGCGAACACTGAAGCTTTCTTT.

This clonotype was found a few times. The chain joins TRBV27 to TRBJ2-1, with 8 bases that match TRBD1. This CDR3 has 13 amino acids. Germline trimming cut 8 bases from V and 6 bases from J; bases unmatched to any gene: 6. CDR1 and CDR2 (germline): MNHEY, SMNVEV (reference sequence). This chain's CDR3 is CASGTGMGNEQFF. In DNA, the CDR3 is TGTGCCAGCGGGACAGGCATGGGCAATGAGCAGTTCTTC.

This chain connects TRBV6-2 or TRBV6-3 to TRBJ2-1, with D uncertain. Per the germline V gene, CDR1 is MNHEY and CDR2 is SVGEGT. CDR3 length: 15 amino acids. Trimming pared 8 bases from V and 4 bases from J, leaving 18 bases between. The CDR3 is CASRDTAGTYNEQFF. CDR3 nucleotide sequence: TGTGCCAGCCGAGACACGGCAGGAACATACAATGAGCAGTTCTTC.

V and J are TRBV5-5 and TRBJ1-1; D is ambiguous. Trimming took off 0 bases at V and 5 bases at J, with 11 bases between the two ends. CDR3 size: 14 residues. Germline V gene data show CDR1 as SGHKS and CDR2 as YYEKEE (reference sequence). The CDR3 here is CASSLVHSQTEAFF. CDR3 sequence (DNA): TGTGCCAGCAGCTTGGTTCACTCCCAGACTGAAGCTTTCTTT.

The chain employs TRBV6-2 or TRBV6-3 and TRBJ2-7; D unresolved. Germline lookup yields CDR1 MNHEY and CDR2 SVGEGT. The germline V and J ends were trimmed by 5 bases and 5 bases, with 19 bases remaining between them. This CDR3 comprises 15 residues. CDR3 DNA sequence: TGTGCCAGCAGTACTCCCATCATAGGGTCCGACGAGCAGTACTTC. It is translated as CASSTPIIGSDEQYF.

J is TRBJ1-1 and V is TRBV29-1; D is unresolved. Germline V gives CDR1 SQVTM, CDR2 ANQGSEA. This CDR3 spans 13 amino acids. V lost 1 base to trimming and J lost 4 bases, with 10 bases between them. The CDR3 is CSVEVGKTTEAFF. CDR3 bases: TGCAGCGTTGAAGTCGGGAAGACCACTGAAGCTTTCTTT.

This clonotype was picked up a small number of times. The chain is built from TRBV6-5 and TRBJ1-2, with 8 bases that match TRBD1. V dropped 8 bases and J dropped 4; count of bases not matched to a gene: 6. This CDR3 is built from 13 residues. CDR1 and CDR2 from the germline V gene are MNHEY and SVGAGI. The CDR3 loop reads CASYPGGSYGYTF. The CDR3 coding sequence is TGTGCCAGCTACCCAGGGGGCTCCTATGGCTACACCTTC.

There are a few counts of this clonotype. J is TRBJ1-1 and V is TRBV7-9; D is unclear. Germline values: CDR1 SEHNR, CDR2 FQNEAQ (reference sequence). V was cut by 0 bases and J by 0 bases, with 11 bases left in between. The CDR3 has 16 amino acids. CDR3 in DNA: TGTGCCAGCAGCTTAGCAGGTTTCGTGATGAACACTGAAGCTTTCTTT. It yields the protein CASSLAGFVMNTEAFF.